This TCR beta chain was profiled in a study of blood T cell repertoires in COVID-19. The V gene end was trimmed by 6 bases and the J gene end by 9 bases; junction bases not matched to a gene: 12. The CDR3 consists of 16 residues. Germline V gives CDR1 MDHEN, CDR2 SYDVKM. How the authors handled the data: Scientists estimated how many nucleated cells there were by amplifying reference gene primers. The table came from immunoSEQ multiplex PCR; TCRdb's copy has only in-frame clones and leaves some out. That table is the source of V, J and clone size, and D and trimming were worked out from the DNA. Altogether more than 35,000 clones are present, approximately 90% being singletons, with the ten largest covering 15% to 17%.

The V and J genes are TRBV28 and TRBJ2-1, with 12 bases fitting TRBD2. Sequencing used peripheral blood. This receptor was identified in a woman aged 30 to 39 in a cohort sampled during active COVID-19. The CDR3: CASSTTSGRLRGEQFF. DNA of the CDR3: TGTGCCAGCAGCACAACTAGCGGGAGGTTAAGGGGTGAGCAGTTCTTC.